This entry lists 19 T cell receptor beta chains sequenced from one sample in a study of OX40 agonist ivuxolimab in advanced cancers. Only in-frame clones appear in the TCRdb table, and some are missing; sequencing was by immunoSEQ multiplex PCR. Of 120,000 or so clones in the sample, approximately 89% were seen once. The sequenced sample was CD4+ or CD8+ T cells sorted from blood, obtained in a trial of the OX40 agonist ivuxolimab. These receptor sequences come from an adult with an advanced solid tumor such as melanoma, head and neck, liver or kidney cancer.

This clone was found a few times. This chain's CDR3 is CAWSSEGGPVYADTQYF. The CDR3, as DNA: TGTGCCTGGAGCTCGGAGGGAGGGCCAGTTTATGCAGATACGCAGTATTTT. The chain recombines TRBV30 with TRBJ2-3; 7 bases fit TRBD2. The CDR3 extends over 17 amino acids. V shed 3 bases and J 4 bases; nucleotides not matched to a gene: 16. Germline CDR1 is GTSNPN and CDR2 is SVGIG (reference sequence).

The chain uses TRBV5-4 and TRBJ2-4, with D maybe TRBD1 (5 bases). The germline gives CDR1 SGHNT, CDR2 YYREEE (reference sequence). Trimming removed 4 bases at V and 2 bases at J, with 13 bases between. This CDR3 comprises 15 residues. CDR3 in amino acids: CASSQQRGTKNIQYF. The DNA of the CDR3 is TGTGCCAGCAGCCAACAAAGGGGAACCAAAAACATTCAGTACTTC.

The rearrangement links TRBV27 to TRBJ1-6; D is perhaps TRBD1 (6 bases). The CDR3 is made up of 15 amino acids. The V end was cut by 6 bases, the J end by 9 bases, with 18 bases between. The germline CDR1 and CDR2 sequences are MNHEY and SMNVEV (reference sequence). CDR3 bases: TGTGCCAGCAGGAACCTGGGACAAGGCGGTTCACCCCTCCACTTT. This encodes CASRNLGQGGSPLHF.

This chain connects TRBV6-1 to TRBJ2-1; D is tentatively TRBD1 or TRBD2 (5 bases each). CDR1 is MNHNS, CDR2 SASEGT, per germline. The CDR3 is 12 residues long. The V gene lost 4 bases and the J gene lost 9 bases, with 10 bases spanning the gap. As DNA, the CDR3 is TGTGCCAGCAGTGCTAGGGGAGTTGAGCAGTTCTTC. Its protein product is CASSARGVEQFF.

This chain connects TRBV28 to TRBJ2-3; 12 bases line up with TRBD2. There are 16 residues in the CDR3. Germline lookup yields CDR1 MDHEN and CDR2 SYDVKM. The ends lost 3 bases at V and 6 bases at J; junction bases unmatched: 7. The CDR3 nucleotides are TGTGCCAGCAGTTTCGGGCTAGCGGGAGGGGGGGATACGCAGTATTTT. Amino acid sequence: CASSFGLAGGGDTQYF.

V and J are TRBV14 and TRBJ1-1; TRBD1 might be the D (5 bases). V lost 5 bases to trimming and J lost 1 base, with 8 bases between them. Germline V gives CDR1 SGHDN, CDR2 FVKESK. This CDR3 has 13 amino acids. In nucleotides, the CDR3 is TGTGCCAGCAGCTTTGGACAGAACACTGAAGCTTTCTTT. As protein: CASSFGQNTEAFF.

The genes are TRBV30 and TRBJ1-2, with D possibly TRBD1 on 5 matching bases. V lost 0 bases to trimming and J lost 6 bases, with 20 bases between them. The CDR3 contains 16 residues. Germline loops: CDR1 GTSNPN, CDR2 SVGIG (reference sequence). The CDR3 bases are TGTGCCTGGAGTGTAACTGGGGCCGCCCCCGTCGATGGCTACACCTTC. This translates into CAWSVTGAAPVDGYTF.

The V gene is TRBV7-2, the J gene TRBJ1-1; the D gene is possibly TRBD1 (5 bases). CDR1 is SGHTA, CDR2 FQGNSA, per germline. Trimming removed 3 bases from V and 7 bases from J, with 12 bases in between. The CDR3 is 13 amino acids. The CDR3 loop reads CASSFSGTLEAFF. The CDR3 DNA sequence: TGTGCCAGCAGCTTCTCCGGGACCCTTGAAGCTTTCTTT.

The chain couples TRBV6-4 to TRBJ2-7; D tentatively fits TRBD1 or TRBD2 (5 bases each). V was clipped by 3 bases and J by 7 bases, with 25 bases between them. This CDR3 is built from 17 residues. The germline V gene has CDR1 MRHNA and CDR2 SNTAGT. The CDR3 nucleotides read TGTGCCAGCAGTGATTATAGGGGACCTTATGGGTCGGGAGAGCAGTACTTC. Translating it yields CASSDYRGPYGSGEQYF.

This chain links TRBV6-4 with TRBJ2-7; the D call may be TRBD1 or TRBD2 (5 bases each). This CDR3 spans 14 amino acids. Germline V CDR1 and CDR2: MRHNA, SNTAGT. Trimming took 8 bases from V and 0 from J, leaving 14 bases between them. CDR3 bases: TGTGCCAGCGCGCCGGGACCGGCCTCCTACGAGCAGTACTTC. This translates into CASAPGPASYEQYF.

The genes are TRBV5-8 and TRBJ1-1; the D gene is possibly TRBD1 (5 bases). The CDR3 contains 16 residues. Germline V gives CDR1 SGHTS, CDR2 YDEGEE. The V and J ends lost 7 bases and 7 bases respectively, with 26 bases between them. The CDR3 DNA follows: TGTGCCAGCCCCCGAGAGCGTAGGGCAGGGATGGGTGAAGCTTTCTTT. As protein: CASPRERRAGMGEAFF. Using reference TRBV5-8 and TRBJ1-1 for the parts outside the CDR3, the full variable domain is EAGVTQSPTHLIKTRGQQATLRCSPISGHTSVYWYQQALGLGLQFLLWYDEGEERNRGNFPPRFSGRQFPNYSSELNVNALELEDSALYLCASPRERRAGMGEAFFGQGTRLTVV.

The J gene is TRBJ2-1, the V gene TRBV5-1; D may match TRBD1 or TRBD2 (5 bases each). CDR1 and CDR2 (germline): SGHRS, YFSETQ. With 4 bases removed from V and 7 bases from J, the gap between germline ends came to 15 bases. The CDR3 consists of 14 residues. The DNA of the CDR3 is TGCGCCAGCAGCAGGGGAGAAGAGTGGAATGAGCAGTTCTTC. Translated, it gives CASSRGEEWNEQFF.

The V and J genes are TRBV6-1 and TRBJ2-1; 7 nucleotides line up with TRBD1. The germline gives CDR1 MNHNS, CDR2 SASEGT. This CDR3 comprises 16 residues. J gave up 3 bases and V 2 bases, and 7 bases lay outside the gene matches. CDR3 coding DNA: TGTGCCAGCAGTGAAATGGGGACAGTTGTCTACAATGAGCAGTTCTTC. It specifies CASSEMGTVVYNEQFF.

The J gene is TRBJ1-5, the V gene TRBV6-5; weak D call: TRBD1 (5 bases). The length of the CDR3 is 12 residues. V dropped 5 bases and J dropped 8 bases, with 10 bases sitting between them. The germline CDR1 and CDR2 sequences are MNHEY and SVGAGI. The CDR3, as DNA: TGTGCCAGCAGTCTACAAGGGGAGCCCCAGCATTTT. Translation gives CASSLQGEPQHF.

This chain uses TRBV5-1 with TRBJ2-3; D is unresolved. Between the trimmed V and J ends, which lost 7 bases and 4 bases, there was a span of 16 bases. The CDR3 has 14 residues. CDR1 is SGHRS, CDR2 YFSETQ, per germline. The CDR3: CASSPFLDSDTQYF. The CDR3 DNA follows: TGCGCCAGCTCCCCTTTCCTGGATTCAGATACGCAGTATTTT.

This clone occurred once. The CDR3 DNA reads as TGCGCCAGCAGCTCCGGACAGAATTCACCCCTCCACTTT. Its translation is CASSSGQNSPLHF. This chain links TRBV5-1 with TRBJ1-6, with D tentatively TRBD1 (6 bases). CDR1 and CDR2 from the germline V gene are SGHRS and YFSETQ. The V end was cut by 3 bases, the J end by 7 bases, with 8 bases between. This CDR3 has 13 residues.

The rearrangement uses TRBV28 and TRBJ2-7, with 9 bases identical to TRBD2. From germline, CDR1 is MDHEN and CDR2 SYDVKM. J lost 1 base, V lost 6 bases, and 4 bases had no gene match. The CDR3 runs 14 residues. DNA of the CDR3: TGTGCCAGCAGAATAAGCGGGAGGTCCTACGAGCAGTACTTC. This gives the protein CASRISGRSYEQYF.

The rearrangement joins TRBV29-1 to TRBJ2-7, with TRBD1 matching over 10 bases. The germline V gene has CDR1 SQVTM and CDR2 ANQGSEA. This CDR3 is 12 amino acids long. The V segment lost 6 bases and the J segment 4 bases; nucleotides outside the gene matches: 3. This chain's CDR3 is CSVPGQGYEQYF. The CDR3 DNA reads as TGCAGCGTCCCGGGACAGGGGTACGAGCAGTACTTC.

The chain is built from TRBV7-9 and TRBJ2-5; 9 bases are a match to TRBD1. The CDR3 runs 14 residues. V dropped 6 bases and J dropped 7; count of bases not matched to a gene: 9. The V gene's germline CDR1 is SEHNR and CDR2 FQNEAQ (reference sequence). The CDR3: CASSKGGQGATQYF. CDR3 coding DNA: TGTGCCAGCAGTAAAGGGGGACAGGGCGCGACCCAGTACTTC. The entire variable domain, with the rest obtained from reference TRBV7-9 and TRBJ2-5, is as follows: DTGVSQNPRHKITKRGQNVTFRCDPISEHNRLYWYRQTLGQGPEFLTYFQNEAQLEKSRLLSDRFSAERPKGSFSTLEIQRTEQGDSAMYLCASSKGGQGATQYFGPGTRLLVL.